This T cell receptor beta chain was sequenced during a study of human T cells and chemical hapten exposure. Time point of the sample: patch test 2, 6 weeks after DPC sensitization. Treatment reported: therapeutic diphenylcyclopropenone sensitization with weekly scalp DPC. The CDR3 contains 11 residues. Deletions cut 5 bases from V and 6 bases from J, with 6 bases between. The V gene's germline CDR1 is SEHNR and CDR2 FQNEAQ (reference sequence). TCRdb re-derived calls from the RACE reads in MiXCR, one entry per CDR3 protein. The sample lists approximately 110,000 distinct CDR3 sequences, 9% to 9.5% seen once, with 2.5% to 3.5% in the top ten. This clonotype turned up a few times.

This rearrangement joins TRBV7-9 to TRBJ2-3; D ambiguous. Sequencing was performed on whole blood, taken in connection with sensitization to the hapten diphenylcyclopropenone (DPC). This sequence was found in a woman between 40 and 55 years old with alopecia areata. Some clones in this sample may be carry-over from other donors' samples. CDR3 loop: CASSIRDTQYF. The DNA for the CDR3 is TGTGCCAGCAGCATCCGGGATACGCAGTATTTT. Based on the CDR3 plus reference TRBV7-9 and TRBJ2-3, the full variable domain is DTGVSQNPRHKITKRGQNVTFRCDPISEHNRLYWYRQTLGQGPEFLTYFQNEAQLEKSRLLSDRFSAERPKGSFSTLEIQRTEQGDSAMYLCASSIRDTQYFGPGTRLTVL.